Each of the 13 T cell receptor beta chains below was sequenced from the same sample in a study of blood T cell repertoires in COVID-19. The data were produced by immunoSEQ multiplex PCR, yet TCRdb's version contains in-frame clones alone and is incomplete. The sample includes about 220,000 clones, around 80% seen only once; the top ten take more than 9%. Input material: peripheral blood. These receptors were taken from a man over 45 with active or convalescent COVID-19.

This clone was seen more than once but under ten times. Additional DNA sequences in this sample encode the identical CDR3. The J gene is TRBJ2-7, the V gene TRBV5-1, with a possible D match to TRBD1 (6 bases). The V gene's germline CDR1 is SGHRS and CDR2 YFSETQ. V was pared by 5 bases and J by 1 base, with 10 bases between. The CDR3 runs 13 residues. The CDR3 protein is CASSLQGSYEQYF. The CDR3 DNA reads TGCGCCAGCAGTTTACAGGGTTCCTACGAGCAGTACTTC.

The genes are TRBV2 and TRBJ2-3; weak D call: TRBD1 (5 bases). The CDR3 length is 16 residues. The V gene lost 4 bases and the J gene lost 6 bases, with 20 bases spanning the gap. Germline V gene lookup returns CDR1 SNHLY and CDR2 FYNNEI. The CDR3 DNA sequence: TGTGCCAGCAGTGGAGGTAGGGCAGGGATATCTGATACGCAGTATTTT. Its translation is CASSGGRAGISDTQYF.

The CDR3 protein is CASSPGTGETQYF. The CDR3 DNA reads TGTGCCAGCAGCCCCGGGACAGGAGAGACCCAGTACTTC. This sequence joins TRBV5-4 and TRBJ2-5; TRBD1 aligns across 8 bases. Germline V CDR1 and CDR2: SGHNT, YYREEE (reference sequence). V was clipped by 4 bases and J by 4 bases; unmatched bases: 3. The CDR3 spans 13 residues.

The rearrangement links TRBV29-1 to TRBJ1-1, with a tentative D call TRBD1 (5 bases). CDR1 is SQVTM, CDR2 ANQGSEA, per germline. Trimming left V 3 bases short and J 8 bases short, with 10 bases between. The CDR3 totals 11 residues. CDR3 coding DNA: TGCAGCGTTGATCGGGGGGTCGAAGCTTTCTTT. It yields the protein CSVDRGVEAFF.

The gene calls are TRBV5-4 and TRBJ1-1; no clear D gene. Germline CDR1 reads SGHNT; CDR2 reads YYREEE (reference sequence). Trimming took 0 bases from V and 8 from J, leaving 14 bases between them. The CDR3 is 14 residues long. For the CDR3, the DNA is TGTGCCAGCAGCTTGGGGGCACGACCACTGGAAGCTTTCTTT. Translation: CASSLGARPLEAFF.

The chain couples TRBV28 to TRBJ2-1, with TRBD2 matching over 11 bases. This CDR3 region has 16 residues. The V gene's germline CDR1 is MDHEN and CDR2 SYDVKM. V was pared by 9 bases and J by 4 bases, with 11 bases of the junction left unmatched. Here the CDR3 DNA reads TGTGCCAGTTCAGGGACTACTAGCGGGAGATACAATGAGCAGTTCTTC. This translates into CASSGTTSGRYNEQFF.

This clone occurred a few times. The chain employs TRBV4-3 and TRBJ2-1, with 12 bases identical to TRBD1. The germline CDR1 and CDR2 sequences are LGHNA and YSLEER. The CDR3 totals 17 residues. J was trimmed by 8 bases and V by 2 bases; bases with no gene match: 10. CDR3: CASSQHSGTGGADEQFF. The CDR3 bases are TGCGCCAGCAGCCAACATTCCGGGACAGGGGGCGCGGATGAGCAGTTCTTC.

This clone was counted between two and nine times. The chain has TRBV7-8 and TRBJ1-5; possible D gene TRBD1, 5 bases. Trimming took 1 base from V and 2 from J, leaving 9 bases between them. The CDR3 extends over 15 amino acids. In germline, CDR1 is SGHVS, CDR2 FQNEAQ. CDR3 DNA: TGTGCCAGCAGCTTAGTGGGGGAGGGCAATCAGCCCCAGCATTTT. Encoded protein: CASSLVGEGNQPQHF.

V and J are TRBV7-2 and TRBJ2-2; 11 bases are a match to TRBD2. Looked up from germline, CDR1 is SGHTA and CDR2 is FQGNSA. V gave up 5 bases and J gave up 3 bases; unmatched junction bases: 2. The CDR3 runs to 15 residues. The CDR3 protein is CASSQGLADTGELFF. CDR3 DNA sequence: TGTGCCAGCAGCCAGGGACTAGCGGACACCGGGGAGCTGTTTTTT.

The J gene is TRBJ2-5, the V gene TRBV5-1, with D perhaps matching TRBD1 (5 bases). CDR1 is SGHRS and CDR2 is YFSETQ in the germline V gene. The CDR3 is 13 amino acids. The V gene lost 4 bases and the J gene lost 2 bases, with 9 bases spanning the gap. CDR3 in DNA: TGCGCCAGCAGCGACACAGGTCAAGAGACCCAGTACTTC. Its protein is CASSDTGQETQYF.

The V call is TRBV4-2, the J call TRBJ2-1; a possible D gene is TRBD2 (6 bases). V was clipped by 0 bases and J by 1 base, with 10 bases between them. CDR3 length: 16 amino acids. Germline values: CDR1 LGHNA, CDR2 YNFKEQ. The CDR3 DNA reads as TGTGCCAGCAGCCAAGATGCCCGGGGGTCCTACAATGAGCAGTTCTTC. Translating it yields CASSQDARGSYNEQFF.

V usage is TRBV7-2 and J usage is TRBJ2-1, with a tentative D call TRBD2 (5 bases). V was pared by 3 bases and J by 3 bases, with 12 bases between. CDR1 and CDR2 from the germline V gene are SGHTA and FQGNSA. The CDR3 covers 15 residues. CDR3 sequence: CASSFKGSYYNEQFF. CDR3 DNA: TGTGCCAGCAGCTTTAAAGGGAGTTACTACAATGAGCAGTTCTTC.

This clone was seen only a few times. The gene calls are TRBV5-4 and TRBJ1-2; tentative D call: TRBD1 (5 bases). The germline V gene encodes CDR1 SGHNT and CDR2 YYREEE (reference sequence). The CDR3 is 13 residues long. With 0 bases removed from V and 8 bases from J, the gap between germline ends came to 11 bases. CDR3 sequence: CASSLAGNQGYTF. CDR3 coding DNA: TGTGCCAGCAGCTTGGCAGGGAACCAGGGCTACACCTTC.